The clone carrying this TCR beta chain showed up just once. The data originate from a study of cytomegalovirus exposure and HLA in healthy donors. The CDR3 spans 15 residues. CDR1 and CDR2 (germline): SGHRS, YFSETQ. The V and J ends lost 0 bases and 6 bases respectively, with 14 bases between them. The PCR used 60 Vbeta and 13 Jbeta primers. Generated by immunoSEQ multiplex PCR, the TCRdb table keeps only in-frame clones and is missing some. The table lists around 150,000 clones, around 80% of them singletons. The chain uses TRBV5-1 and TRBJ2-3, with D possibly matching TRBD1 (6 bases). The receptor comes from a middle-aged woman in good health and CMV-seronegative. The sequenced sample was PBMCs. CDR3 in DNA: TGCGCCAGCAGCTTGGGACAGGCCTTAGGGGATACGCAGTATTTT. Translating it yields CASSLGQALGDTQYF. Complete variable domain (other parts from reference TRBV5-1 and TRBJ2-3): KAGVTQTPRYLIKTRGQQVTLSCSPISGHRSVSWYQQTPGQGLQFLFEYFSETQRNKGNFPGRFSGRQFSNSRSEMNVSTLELGDSALYLCASSLGQALGDTQYFGPGTRLTVL.